This T cell receptor beta chain came from a study of CD4 T cells in relation to SARS-CoV-2 and coronaviruses. Across the whole study: PBMCs were cultured with antigen for roughly 10 days before TCR beta sequencing.

The CDR3 sequence is 13 residues long. Germline V CDR1 and CDR2: MNHEY, SVGAGI. V was clipped by 9 bases and J by 6 bases; unmatched bases: 6. As regards this clone: The antigen remains undetermined.

Roughly 10^5 naive or memory CD4+ cells were cultured with CEF peptides for about nine days. The repertoire was sequenced with immunoSEQ multiplex PCR; TCRdb's copy has only in-frame clones and lacks some. This sample has around 28,000 clones; about 70% occur once, and the top ten carry about 3.4%. The chain employs TRBV6-5 and TRBJ1-5; 9 bases fit TRBD1. The source material was memory CD4+ T cells from PBMCs, cultured in vitro. The TCR was taken from an adult with COVID-19. In nucleotides, the CDR3 is TGTGCCAGTTCACAGGGGGCGAGTCAGCCCCAGCATTTT. Its protein product is CASSQGASQPQHF.